Listed below are T cell receptor beta chains from one sample, sequenced in a study of post-analysis software for immune sequencing data. One entry per CDR3 protein, called by TCRdb with MiXCR from the PCR reads. The repertoire holds 750,000 to 900,000 distinct CDR3 sequences, with 46% as singletons. The sequencing input was blood. These TCRs come from a girl aged 10 to 17 with multiple sclerosis. CDR3s include the opening cysteine and the closing phenylalanine or tryptophan. The order of the fields is V gene, D gene, clone size, J gene, CDR3 DNA, CDR3 protein. D genes are given only for firm matches. A row's size may be missing; if present it is once, few, many or a size class.

TRBV28	TRBD1	once	TRBJ2-7	TGTGCCAGCAGTTTCCCGGACAGGCTCGAGCAGTACTTC	CASSFPDRLEQYF
TRBV7-6	TRBD1	-	TRBJ2-2	TGTGCCAGCAGCTTGACGGGCCCGGGACAGGGATTTTGGTGGACCGGGGAGCTGTTTTTT	CASSLTGPGQGFWWTGELFF
TRBV6-5	-	-	TRBJ1-2	TGTGCCAGCAGTTACTCCGTCCGGTTGGCGGCTAACTATGGCTACACCTTC	CASSYSVRLAANYGYTF
TRBV4-3	-	-	TRBJ2-6	TGCGCCAGCAGCCAGGATTTATTGACAGGTTCTGGGGCCAACGTCCTGACTTTC	CASSQDLLTGSGANVLTF
TRBV28	TRBD1	-	TRBJ1-5	TGTGCCAGCAGTATTACAGGGGCCTCGGGGAATCAGCCCCAGCATTTT	CASSITGASGNQPQHF
TRBV7-6	-	-	TRBJ2-7	TGTGCCAGCAGCTTAGTGGGCAGGGTTTCTACAAACGAGCAGTACTTC	CASSLVGRVSTNEQYF
TRBV5-1	TRBD2	-	TRBJ2-7	TGCGCCAGCAGCTTGGGCCCTAGCGGGAGGGTAGCCTACGAGCAGTACTTC	CASSLGPSGRVAYEQYF
TRBV7-9	-	few	TRBJ2-3	TGTGCCAGCAGCTTAGTGGGACCCACAGATACGCAGTATTTT	CASSLVGPTDTQYF
TRBV4-2	-	-	TRBJ2-7	TGTGCCAGCAGCCAAGGGCAGGATACGCGGCAGTACTTC	CASSQGQDTRQYF
TRBV4-2	-	-	TRBJ2-7	TGTGCCAGCAGCCAAGATATTGGGATGTCCTACGAGCAGTACTTC	CASSQDIGMSYEQYF
TRBV6-5	-	-	TRBJ1-1	TGTGCCAGCAGTGAGCTACAGGTGAAGAACACTGAAGCTTTCTTT	CASSELQVKNTEAFF
TRBV28	-	-	TRBJ1-1	TGTGCCAGCACCCAAGGGGTTAAGGCTGAAGCTTTCTTT	CASTQGVKAEAFF
TRBV6-1	-	-	TRBJ1-1	TGTGCCAGCCCCGGATGGTTGAACACTGAAGCTTTCTTT	CASPGWLNTEAFF
TRBV28	TRBD1	-	TRBJ2-3	TGTGCCAGCAGCCTGAACAGGGGACGGCCAGCCGATACGCAGTATTTT	CASSLNRGRPADTQYF
TRBV9	TRBD2	-	TRBJ2-1	TGTGCCAGCAGCTCCCCACGGGCGGGGGGTAACAATGAGCAGTTCTTC	CASSSPRAGGNNEQFF
TRBV29-1	-	-	TRBJ2-6	TGCAGCGCCCAAACCAGGGGCAGTGGGGCCAACGTCCTGACTTTC	CSAQTRGSGANVLTF
TRBV7-9	-	few	TRBJ2-3	TGTGCCAGCAGTCAGCCAATACCTCGCACAGATACGCAGTATTTT	CASSQPIPRTDTQYF
TRBV6-6	TRBD2	few	TRBJ2-7	TGTGCCAGCAGTTACGGGACTAGCGGGAGAGAGCAGTACTTC	CASSYGTSGREQYF
TRBV7-6	-	few	TRBJ2-7	TGTGCCAGCAGCTTATTCGGTGGGATCGACAGGCCTTACGAGCAGTACTTC	CASSLFGGIDRPYEQYF
TRBV11-2	-	once	TRBJ2-5	TGTGCCTGCAGCACGGGGGTACAAGAGACCCAGTACTTC	CACSTGVQETQYF
TRBV7-9	-	-	TRBJ2-7	TGTGCCAGCAGCCCTATCCCCCAGACAGAATTTGTCTCCTACGAGCAGTACTTC	CASSPIPQTEFVSYEQYF
TRBV5-5	TRBD1	-	TRBJ2-7	TGTGCCAGCAGCTTGGGCGCCGGGGGACAGGGCTACGAGCAGTACTTC	CASSLGAGGQGYEQYF
TRBV9	-	-	TRBJ1-1	TGTGCCAGCAGCCCATGGGACACTCGTGAAGCTTTCTTT	CASSPWDTREAFF
TRBV28	TRBD2	few	TRBJ2-1	TGTGCCAGCAGTTTTCTAAGCGGGAGCTCCTACAATGAGCAGTTCTTC	CASSFLSGSSYNEQFF
TRBV27	TRBD1	-	TRBJ2-7	TGTGCCAGCAGGACCCCAGGGGGCTGGGCCGAGCAGTACTTC	CASRTPGGWAEQYF
TRBV20-1	-	-	TRBJ2-5	TGCAGTGCTAAGGGGGGATTTAACCAAGAGACCCAGTACTTC	CSAKGGFNQETQYF
TRBV29-1	TRBD2	-	TRBJ2-3	TGCAGCGTTGAAGAGTTAGGGACTAGCGAGTACACAGATACGCAGTATTTT	CSVEELGTSEYTDTQYF
TRBV20-1	-	-	TRBJ2-3	TGCAGTGCTAGCCACCTCGGGGGCAGAACAGATACGCGGTATTTT	CSASHLGGRTDTRYF
TRBV10-3	-	few	TRBJ2-5	TGTGCCATCAGCCTACAGGGACGTCAAGAGACCCAGTACTTC	CAISLQGRQETQYF
TRBV20-1	-	-	TRBJ2-3	TGCAGTGCTAGTCTGCCGGGACGCACAGATACGCAGTATTTT	CSASLPGRTDTQYF
TRBV5-1	-	-	TRBJ2-7	TGCGCCAGCAGCCTAGCCAACAGGGCAGAAGGCTACGAGCAGTACTTC	CASSLANRAEGYEQYF
TRBV27	TRBD1	few	TRBJ1-5	TGTGCCAGCAGTTCGGGACAGGGGATTGGGCAGCCCCAGCATTTT	CASSSGQGIGQPQHF
TRBV12-3/TRBV12-4	TRBD1	-	TRBJ2-7	TGTGCCAGCAGTTCGCGGACAGGGACCTCCTACGAGCAGTACTTC	CASSSRTGTSYEQYF
TRBV28	TRBD2	-	TRBJ2-3	TGTGCCAGCTCCCCGTCCGGGACTAGCGGCACAGATACGCAGTATTTT	CASSPSGTSGTDTQYF
TRBV20-1	TRBD2	-	TRBJ2-3	TGCAGTGCAACCGGGACAGGAGATCCTAGCGGGAGGGCCCCCAAATCAGATACGCAGTATTTT	CSATGTGDPSGRAPKSDTQYF
TRBV12-3/TRBV12-4	-	-	TRBJ2-5	TGTGCCAGCAGTCCCCCACCTGGGGTAATCCAAGAGACCCAGTACTTC	CASSPPPGVIQETQYF
TRBV7-4	-	-	TRBJ1-1	TGTACCAGCAGCCCCGCGGCGGGAAGTAGGACTGAAGCTTTCTTT	CTSSPAAGSRTEAFF
TRBV7-3	TRBD1	-	TRBJ1-2	TGTGCCAGCAGCAACCCCGGGACAGGGAGGGTCTATGGCTACACCTTC	CASSNPGTGRVYGYTF
TRBV6-5	TRBD2	few	TRBJ2-1	TGTGCCAGCAGTTTCGAGCGGGGCCTCCCCAATGAGCAGTTCTTC	CASSFERGLPNEQFF
TRBV6-5	TRBD1	-	TRBJ2-1	TGTGCCAGCAATCACAGGGGGCTGGACGGGAATGAGCAGTTCTTC	CASNHRGLDGNEQFF
TRBV24-1	-	-	TRBJ1-2	TGTGCCACCAGTGACCCGGACAGCTCAGACTATGGCTACACCTTC	CATSDPDSSDYGYTF
TRBV9	-	-	TRBJ2-4	TGTGCCAGCAGCGTAGATGGGGGGGCCAAAAACATTCAGTACTTC	CASSVDGGAKNIQYF
TRBV29-1	-	few	TRBJ1-2	TGCAGCGTTGAAGTAACAGGACCAACCTATGGCTACACCTTC	CSVEVTGPTYGYTF
TRBV7-6	TRBD2	-	TRBJ2-3	TGTGCCAGCAGCTTATCCCCCCCCGTAGCGGGAGCTGGAACAGATACGCAGTATTTT	CASSLSPPVAGAGTDTQYF
TRBV29-1	TRBD1	-	TRBJ2-5	TGCAGCGTTGGACAGGGGAGTCGAGAGACCCAGTACTTC	CSVGQGSRETQYF
TRBV7-8	TRBD2	few	TRBJ2-1	TGTGCCAGCAGCTCAAGGGGACTAGCGGCTAGCTCCTACAATGAGCAGTTCTTC	CASSSRGLAASSYNEQFF
TRBV27	-	-	TRBJ2-1	TGTGCCAGCAGTTTAGGGCTACCTTACAATGAGCAGTTCTTC	CASSLGLPYNEQFF
TRBV20-1	TRBD1	few	TRBJ1-2	TGCAGTGCTAGAGATCTCAGGGGGGGACAATCTAACTATGGCTACACCTTC	CSARDLRGGQSNYGYTF
TRBV27	TRBD1	-	TRBJ2-3	TGTGCCAGCAGTTTGAACAGGGGGCGTTATGCAGATACGCAGTATTTT	CASSLNRGRYADTQYF
TRBV15	-	-	TRBJ1-2	TGTGCCACCAGCCCCGGGACGGAGTTCTATGGTTACACCTTC	CATSPGTEFYGYTF
TRBV12-3/TRBV12-4	-	few	TRBJ2-1	TGTGCCAGCAGTTTAGGGTCCCCGCCACGCAGTAATGAGCAGTTCTTC	CASSLGSPPRSNEQFF
TRBV7-8	-	-	TRBJ1-4	TGTGCCAGCAGCCCCGGGAGGGTCCCAACTAATGAAAAACTGTTTTTT	CASSPGRVPTNEKLFF
TRBV12-3/TRBV12-4	-	-	TRBJ1-5	TGTGCCAGCAGTTTAGGGCAGGGATCTTATAGCAATCAGCCCCAGCATTTT	CASSLGQGSYSNQPQHF